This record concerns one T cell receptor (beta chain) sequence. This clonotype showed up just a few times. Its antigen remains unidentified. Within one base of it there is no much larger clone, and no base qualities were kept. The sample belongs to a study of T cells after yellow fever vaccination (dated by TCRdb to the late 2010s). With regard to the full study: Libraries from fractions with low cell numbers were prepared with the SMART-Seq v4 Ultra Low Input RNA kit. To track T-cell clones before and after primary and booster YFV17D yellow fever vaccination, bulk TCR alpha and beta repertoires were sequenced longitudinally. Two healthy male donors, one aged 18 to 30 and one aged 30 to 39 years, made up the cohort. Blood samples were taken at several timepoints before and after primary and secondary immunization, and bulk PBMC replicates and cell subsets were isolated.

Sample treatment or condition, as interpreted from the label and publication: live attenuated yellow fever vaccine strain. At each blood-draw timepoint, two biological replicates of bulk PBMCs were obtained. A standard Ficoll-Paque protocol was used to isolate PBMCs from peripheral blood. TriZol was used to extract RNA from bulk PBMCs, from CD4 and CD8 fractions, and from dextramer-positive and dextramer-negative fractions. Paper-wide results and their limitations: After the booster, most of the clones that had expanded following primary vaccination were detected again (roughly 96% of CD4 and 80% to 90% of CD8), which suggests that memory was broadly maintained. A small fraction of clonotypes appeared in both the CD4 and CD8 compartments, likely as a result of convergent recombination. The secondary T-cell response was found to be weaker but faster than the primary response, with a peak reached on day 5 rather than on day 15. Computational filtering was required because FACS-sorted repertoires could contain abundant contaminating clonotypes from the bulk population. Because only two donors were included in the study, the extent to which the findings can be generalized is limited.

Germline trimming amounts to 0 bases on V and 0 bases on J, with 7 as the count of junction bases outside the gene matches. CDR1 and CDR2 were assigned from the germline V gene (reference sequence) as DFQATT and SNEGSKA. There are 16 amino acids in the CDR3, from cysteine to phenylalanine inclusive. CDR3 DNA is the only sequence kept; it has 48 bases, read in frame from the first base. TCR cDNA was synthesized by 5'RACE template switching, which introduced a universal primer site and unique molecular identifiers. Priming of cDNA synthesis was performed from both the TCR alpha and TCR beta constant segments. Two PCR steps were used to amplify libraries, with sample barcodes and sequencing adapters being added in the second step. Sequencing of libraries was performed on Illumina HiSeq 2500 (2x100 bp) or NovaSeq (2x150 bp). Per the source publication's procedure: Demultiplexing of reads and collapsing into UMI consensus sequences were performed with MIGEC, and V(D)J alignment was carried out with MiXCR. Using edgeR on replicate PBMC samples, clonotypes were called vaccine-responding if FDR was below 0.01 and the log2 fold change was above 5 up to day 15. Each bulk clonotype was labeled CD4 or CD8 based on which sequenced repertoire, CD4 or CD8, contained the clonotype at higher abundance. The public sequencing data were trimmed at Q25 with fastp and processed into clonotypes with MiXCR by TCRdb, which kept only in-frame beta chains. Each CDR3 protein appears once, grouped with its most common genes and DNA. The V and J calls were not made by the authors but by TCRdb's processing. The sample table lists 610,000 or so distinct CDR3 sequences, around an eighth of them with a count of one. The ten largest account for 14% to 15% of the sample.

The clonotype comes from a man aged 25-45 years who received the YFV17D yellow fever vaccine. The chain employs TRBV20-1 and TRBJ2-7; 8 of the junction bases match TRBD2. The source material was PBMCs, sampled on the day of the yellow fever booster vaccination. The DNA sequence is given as TGCAGTGCTAGAGATCCCTTAGCGGGGACCTCCTACGAGCAGTACTTC. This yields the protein CSARDPLAGTSYEQYF.